The present TCR beta chain was sequenced within a study of shared clonotypes between healthy human individuals. Sequencing used immunoSEQ multiplex PCR; TCRdb keeps in-frame clones, though not all of them. The data contain about 990,000 clones, 78% of them singletons. From CD4+ cells came CD45RA+ naive and CD45RA-negative memory subsets. Looked up from germline, CDR1 is SGHDT and CDR2 is YYEEEE. Trimming left V 4 bases short and J 1 base short, with 14 bases between. The CDR3 loop spans 15 amino acids. This TCR was sampled from a man younger than 35 in good health. Some clones in this sample may be carry-over from other donors' samples. Material for sequencing was memory CD4+ T cells from PBMCs. Subset meaning: CD45RA-negative fraction. V usage is TRBV5-6 and J usage is TRBJ2-5; D is unclear. The CDR3 bases are TGTGCCAGCAGCCCCATAGGTAGGGCCCAAGAGACCCAGTACTTC. Protein: CASSPIGRAQETQYF.